Below are 19 T cell receptor beta chains sequenced from a single sample in a study of regulatory T cells in long-lasting Graves disease. Construction of TCR beta libraries relied on iRepertoire HTBI primers and on Arm-PCR targeting CDR3 regions. TCRdb passed the multiplex PCR reads through MiXCR, listing each CDR3 protein once. This sample has under 250,000 distinct CDR3 sequences; about 19% occur once, and the top ten carry 12%. Regarding time point: newly diagnosed GD, antithyroid drugs for less than 3 months. From PBMCs, RNA was extracted and then used to make the TCR library. The same sample was also studied in work on T cells in Graves' hyperthyroidism and ophthalmopathy.

Sequenced material: peripheral blood mononuclear cells (PBMCs), taken at new diagnosis, from a patient treated with antithyroid drugs. Receptor source: a young woman with Graves disease.

The table lists this clonotype with a few counts. The chain has TRBV19 and TRBJ2-1; 7 bases fit TRBD2. Trimming removed 6 bases from V and 10 bases from J; junction bases left unmatched: 9. This CDR3 has 13 amino acids. Per germline, CDR1 LNHDA and CDR2 SQIVND (reference sequence). DNA for the CDR3: TGTGCCAGTAGCGAGATTGTGGGGGGGGAGCAGTTCTTC. Amino acid sequence: CASSEIVGGEQFF.

This clonotype was observed many times. V usage is TRBV29-1 and J usage is TRBJ2-1; D gene uncertain. Trimming left V 3 bases short and J 4 bases short, with 7 bases between. CDR1 and CDR2 from the germline V gene are SQVTM and ANQGSEA. This CDR3 is 12 amino acids long. CDR3 sequence (DNA): TGCAGCGTTGAGTTCTATTACAATGAGCAGTTCTTC. Residues: CSVEFYYNEQFF.

This sequence joins TRBV19 and TRBJ1-3, with a weak D call TRBD1 (5 bases). CDR1 and CDR2 from the germline V gene are LNHDA and SQIVND (reference sequence). This CDR3 region has 15 residues. Trimming stripped 7 bases from V and 0 bases from J, with 13 bases between. CDR3 in amino acids: CASNAGTHSGNTIYF. The CDR3 nucleotides are TGTGCCAGTAACGCCGGGACCCACTCTGGAAACACCATATATTTT.

The V and J genes are TRBV18 and TRBJ1-4; no reliable D call. V gave up 3 bases and J gave up 6 bases, with 14 bases separating them. CDR3 size: 15 residues. Germline CDR1 is KGHSH and CDR2 is LQKENI. CDR3 region: CASSPSSGDHEKLFF. CDR3 DNA sequence: TGTGCCAGCTCACCGAGTTCCGGCGATCATGAAAAACTGTTTTTT. The entire variable domain, with the rest obtained from reference TRBV18 and TRBJ1-4, is as follows: NAGVMQNPRHLVRRRGQEARLRCSPMKGHSHVYWYRQLPEEGLKFMVYLQKENIIDESGMPKERFSAEFPKEGPSILRIQQVVRGDSAAYFCASSPSSGDHEKLFFGSGTQLSVL.

This clonotype has just a few counts. The chain recombines TRBV19 with TRBJ2-1; TRBD2 agrees at 10 bases. The germline V gene has CDR1 LNHDA and CDR2 SQIVND (reference sequence). The CDR3 runs to 17 residues. The V segment lost 5 bases and the J segment 0 bases; nucleotides outside the gene matches: 7. The CDR3: CASSFPPSGSSYNEQFF. The CDR3 DNA follows: TGTGCCAGTAGTTTCCCACCTAGCGGGAGCTCCTACAATGAGCAGTTCTTC.

At least ten counts were recorded for this clonotype. The chain has TRBV15 and TRBJ2-7; 8 nucleotides match TRBD1. There are 14 residues in the CDR3. V lost 3 bases to trimming and J lost 6 bases; unmatched junction nucleotides: 7. CDR1 is LNHNV, CDR2 YYDKDF, per germline (reference sequence). This chain's CDR3 is CATSRDRARPEQYF. DNA for the CDR3: TGTGCCACCAGCAGGGACAGGGCAAGACCCGAGCAGTACTTC.

V usage is TRBV11-2 and J usage is TRBJ2-1; D remains ambiguous. CDR1 is SGHAT and CDR2 is FQNNGV in the germline V gene. The V and J ends lost 5 bases and 7 bases respectively, with 24 bases between them. CDR3 size: 17 residues. CDR3 amino acids: CASSPILGPVQRNEQFF. The CDR3 nucleotides read TGTGCCAGCAGCCCCATCCTAGGACCGGTACAAAGGAATGAGCAGTTCTTC.

At least ten counts were recorded for this clonotype. This chain links TRBV5-5 with TRBJ2-1, with 9 bases matching TRBD1. Germline V gives CDR1 SGHKS, CDR2 YYEKEE (reference sequence). The trim removed 2 bases at V and 6 bases at J, leaving 6 bases unmatched. The CDR3 is made up of 15 amino acids. The CDR3, as DNA: TGTGCCAGCAGCTTCACAGGGGGCTCCGGCAATGAGCAGTTCTTC. Its translation: CASSFTGGSGNEQFF.

The rearrangement links TRBV20-1 to TRBJ2-2; no definite D call. CDR1 and CDR2 from the germline V gene are DFQATT and SNEGSKA (reference sequence). The CDR3 has 11 amino acids. With 6 bases removed from V and 8 bases from J, the gap between germline ends came to 10 bases. CDR3 bases: TGCAGTGCCACTTTGCTAGGGGAGCTGTTTTTT. The encoded protein is CSATLLGELFF.

This sequence joins TRBV14 and TRBJ2-3; D not resolved. The CDR3 is 14 residues long. The V end was cut by 1 base, the J end by 5 bases, with 10 bases between. Germline V lookup: CDR1 SGHDN, CDR2 FVKESK. CDR3 coding DNA: TGTGCCAGCAGCCAAGTTTCGGAATTAGATACGCAGTATTTT. It encodes CASSQVSELDTQYF. The whole variable domain, filled in from reference TRBV14 and TRBJ2-3, reads EAGVTQFPSHSVIEKGQTVTLRCDPISGHDNLYWYRRVMGKEIKFLLHFVKESKQDESGMPNNRFLAERTGGTYSTLKVQPAELEDSGVYFCASSQVSELDTQYFGPGTRLTVL.

V is TRBV24-1 and J is TRBJ1-5, with 12 bases identical to TRBD1. The CDR3 is made up of 16 amino acids. The V segment lost 3 bases and the J segment 7 bases; nucleotides outside the gene matches: 6. The germline V gene encodes CDR1 KGHDR and CDR2 SFDVKD. For the CDR3, the DNA is TGTGCCACCAGTGATGCGGGACAGGGGGCTTACCAGCCCCAGCATTTT. It translates to CATSDAGQGAYQPQHF.

The CDR3 sequence is CASSQPDREYEQYF. In nucleotides, the CDR3 is TGCGCCAGCAGCCAACCGGACAGGGAGTACGAGCAGTACTTC. The J gene is TRBJ2-7, the V gene TRBV4-1; 8 bases line up with TRBD1. V dropped 2 bases and J dropped 4; count of bases not matched to a gene: 4. Germline V gene lookup returns CDR1 MGHRA and CDR2 YSYEKL. This CDR3 has 14 residues.

Remarks on this clonotype: This is likely an artifact of a read error, given a far larger clone one base away. The CDR3 loop reads CASSYTGMLTYEQYF. The CDR3 nucleotides are TGTGCCAGCAGTTACACGGGGATGCTTACCTACGAGCAGTACTTC. V usage is TRBV6-9 and J usage is TRBJ2-7; maybe TRBD2 (5 bases). The CDR3 length is 15 residues. The germline V gene encodes CDR1 MNHGY and CDR2 SVAAGI. V lost 3 bases, J lost 2 bases, and 14 bases lay in between.

This clonotype has a handful of counts. A read error is possible here, since a much larger clone lies one base away. Because the CDR3 is missing its conserved closing phenylalanine or tryptophan, this is likely a read error. This chain uses TRBV2 with TRBJ1-1; TRBD1 matches 11 bases. The germline gives CDR1 SNHLY, CDR2 FYNNEI. The CDR3 consists of 15 residues. V dropped 3 bases and J dropped 4; count of bases not matched to a gene: 4. The CDR3 DNA follows: TGTGCCAGCAGTGACGGACAGGGGGCTCTCACTGAAGCTTTCTCT. Translating it yields CASSDGQGALTEAFS.

The V call is TRBV27, the J call TRBJ1-5; possible D gene TRBD1, 6 bases. CDR3 length: 15 amino acids. Trimming pared 5 bases from V and 4 bases from J, leaving 15 bases between. CDR1 and CDR2 (germline): MNHEY, SMNVEV (reference sequence). The CDR3 nucleotides read TGTGCCAGCAGTCGAAGGGGGGATTGGAATCAGCCCCAGCATTTT. Translation: CASSRRGDWNQPQHF.

The sample holds a few counts of this clonotype. The rearrangement links TRBV12-3 or TRBV12-4 to TRBJ2-7; D not certain. This CDR3 spans 15 amino acids. V was shortened by 3 bases and J by 5 bases, with 17 bases between the two germline ends. CDR3 coding DNA: TGTGCCAGCAGTTTGTTCGGGCAAGGTGCCAACGAGCAGTACTTC. Translation gives CASSLFGQGANEQYF.

This clonotype was seen ten or more times. The genes are TRBV28 and TRBJ2-3, with TRBD2 as a possible D gene (5 bases). The V end lost 4 bases, the J end lost 5 bases, and 10 bases lay between the germline ends. The CDR3 covers 13 residues. CDR1 and CDR2 (germline): MDHEN, SYDVKM. CDR3 nucleotide sequence: TGTGCCAGCAGTTGGTACGGGGAAGATACGCAGTATTTT. This sequence encodes CASSWYGEDTQYF.

At least ten counts were recorded for this clonotype. The rearrangement joins TRBV24-1 to TRBJ1-4; 7 bases map to TRBD1. The CDR3 totals 19 residues. Germline V gene data show CDR1 as KGHDR and CDR2 as SFDVKD. Unmatched junction bases numbered 13, after V lost 4 bases and J lost 0 bases. The CDR3 sequence is CATSDNPRRQGTTNEKLFF. CDR3 nucleotide sequence: TGTGCCACCAGTGACAACCCTCGGAGACAGGGAACAACTAATGAAAAACTGTTTTTT.

This clonotype was counted at least ten times. The V gene is TRBV6-1, the J gene TRBJ1-3, with TRBD1 matching 9 bases. Germline assignment: CDR1 MNHNS and CDR2 SASEGT. This CDR3 spans 15 amino acids. Trimming at V came to 6 bases and at J to 2 bases, leaving 5 bases not matched to a gene. The CDR3 loop is CASSLTGGTGNTIYF. The CDR3 DNA reads as TGTGCCAGCAGCCTGACAGGGGGAACTGGAAACACCATATATTTT.